What follows describes a single T cell receptor beta chain. These data belong to a study of shared clonotypes between healthy human individuals. Method: immunoSEQ multiplex PCR; TCRdb's copy keeps in-frame clones and lacks some. The table has 2 million to 2.5 million clones, 85% to 95% seen once; the top ten hold about 0.39%. Trimming removed 5 bases from V and 5 bases from J, with 26 bases in between. Germline CDR1 MDHEN, CDR2 SYDVKM. The CDR3 is made up of 18 amino acids. There were only Caucasian adults among the donors, and all lived in Nashville, Tennessee. A CD45RA+ naive subset and a CD45RA-negative memory subset were split from CD4+ cells.

The TCR originated in a man between 18 and 29 years old in good health. Some clones in this sample may be carry-over from other donors' samples. The sample consisted of naive CD4+ T cells from PBMCs. Specified subset: CD45RA+ positively selected. The gene calls are TRBV28 and TRBJ2-3; tentatively, D is TRBD1 (5 bases). CDR3 sequence: CASSALMSQGSAKDTQYF. CDR3 in DNA: TGTGCCAGCAGTGCGTTGATGAGCCAGGGCTCTGCTAAAGATACGCAGTATTTT.